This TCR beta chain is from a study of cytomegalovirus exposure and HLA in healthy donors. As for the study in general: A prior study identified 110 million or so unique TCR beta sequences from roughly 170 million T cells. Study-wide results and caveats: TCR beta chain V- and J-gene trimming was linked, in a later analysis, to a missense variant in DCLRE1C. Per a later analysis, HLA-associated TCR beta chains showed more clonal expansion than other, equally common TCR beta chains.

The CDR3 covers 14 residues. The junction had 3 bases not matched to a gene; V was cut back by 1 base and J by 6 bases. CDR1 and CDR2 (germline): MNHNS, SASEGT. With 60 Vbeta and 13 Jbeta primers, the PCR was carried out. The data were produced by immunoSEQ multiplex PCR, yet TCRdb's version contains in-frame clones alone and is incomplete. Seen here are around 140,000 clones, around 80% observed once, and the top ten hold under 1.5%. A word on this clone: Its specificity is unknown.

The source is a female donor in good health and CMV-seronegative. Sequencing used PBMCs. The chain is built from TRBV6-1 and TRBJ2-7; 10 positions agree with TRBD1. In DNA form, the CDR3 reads TGTGCCAGCAGTGAAGGGGGACAGGGGTTCGAGCAGTACTTC. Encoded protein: CASSEGGQGFEQYF.